The rows below give T cell receptor beta chains drawn from one sample of a study of T cell responses to AZD1222 COVID-19 vaccine. Clones were sequenced by immunoSEQ multiplex PCR, and TCRdb holds only the in-frame ones, with some missing. Here the sample spans about 67,000 clones, roughly 84% being singletons. Sequenced material: peripheral blood, taken on day 0 of AZD1222 vaccination. These receptors all come from an adult in good health. Each CDR3 is given with its conserved first and last residue.

v_gene	j_gene	len	CDR3aa
TRBV23-1	TRBJ1-4	11	CASSHDRRMFF
TRBV29-1	TRBJ1-1	13	CSVSRGVDTEAFF
TRBV12-3/TRBV12-4	TRBJ1-1	12	CASTGGREEAFF
TRBV11-1	TRBJ1-2	15	CASSFSAGSGYGYTF
TRBV9	TRBJ1-1	13	CASTLVSNTEAFF
TRBV11-2	TRBJ1-5	14	CASSLSQGNQPQHF
TRBV15	TRBJ2-1	14	CATSRGDSYNEQFF
TRBV3-1/TRBV3-2	TRBJ2-1	13	CASSQRAVNEQFF
TRBV7-2	TRBJ2-1	15	CASSRSGSGYNEQFF
TRBV5-6	TRBJ2-2	15	CASSLSGDFTGELFF
TRBV19	TRBJ1-5	13	CASRDSSNQPQHF
TRBV5-6	TRBJ1-2	16	CASLTDIPGQNYGYTF
TRBV21-1	TRBJ2-7	13	CASSTPLPYEQYF
TRBV5-1	TRBJ2-7	15	CASSPGTGGPSEQYF
TRBV28	TRBJ1-2	14	CASSFGDRGYGYTF
TRBV7-9	TRBJ2-1	17	CASSPGLAGEPGDEQFF
TRBV29-1	TRBJ2-3	14	CSQGGAGGMDTQYF
TRBV28	TRBJ1-3	14	CASSPFSSGNTIYF
TRBV11-2	TRBJ2-7	13	CASSLVVFREQYF
TRBV7-9	TRBJ1-1	13	CASSLGLGREAFF
TRBV14	TRBJ2-1	14	CASSPSRGYNEQFF
TRBV9	TRBJ1-1	13	CASRAYSYTEAFF
TRBV12-3/TRBV12-4	TRBJ1-3	13	CASSLTSGNTIYF
TRBV4-3	TRBJ1-2	15	CASSQGPGDTYGYTF
TRBV30	TRBJ1-2	12	CAWAGINYGYTF
TRBV27	TRBJ1-2	13	CASSTIEARGYTF
TRBV19	TRBJ1-5	16	CASSIRQEYQDQPQHF
TRBV14	TRBJ2-7	14	CAIPFKGLTYEQYF
TRBV9	TRBJ2-7	15	CASSPGVGRTNEQYF
TRBV19	TRBJ1-1	13	CASSLSTGGTAFF
TRBV19	TRBJ2-1	15	CASSIRGQGVGEQFF
TRBV2	TRBJ2-3	16	CASSVLGGGAADTQYF
TRBV27	TRBJ1-1	16	CASRPRGGIEGTEAFF
TRBV6-2/TRBV6-3	TRBJ1-6	12	CASSRSDSPLHF
TRBV28	TRBJ1-4	15	CASSIRQGRSEKLFF
TRBV27	TRBJ1-6	15	CASSLGFGYNSPLHF
TRBV7-3	TRBJ2-1	13	CASSSPGNNEQFF
TRBV6-5	TRBJ1-5	14	CASSPSRRNQPQHF